The TCR beta chain described here comes from a study of naive and memory T cell subsets. With 7 bases removed from V and 3 bases from J, the gap between germline ends came to 13 bases. The CDR3 totals 12 residues. Germline V gene lookup returns CDR1 SQVTM and CDR2 ANQGSEA. General study findings and limits: From naive to CM, EM and EMRA, diversity decreased and Gini increased. In naive cells, over 95% of TCR sequences were seen only once.

With respect to this clonotype: Its antigen is as yet unknown.

Two oligonucleotides, mixed equimolar, formed the beta constant-region primer covering TRBC1 and TRBC2. Nested alpha and beta constant-region primers with the SP2 primer drove four PCR rounds on ligated cDNA. MiXCR, applied by TCRdb to the UMI-ligation and nested PCR reads, yields one record per CDR3 protein. The sample lists 85,000 or so distinct CDR3 sequences; about 9.9% were seen once. The TCR originated in a human donor in good health. The chain combines TRBV29-1 with TRBJ2-7, with D perhaps TRBD1 or TRBD2 (6 bases each). Sequenced sample: naive CD8+ T cells from blood. The CDR3 is CSAEEGGYEQYF. CDR3 DNA: TGCAGCGCTGAGGAGGGGGGCTACGAGCAGTACTTC.